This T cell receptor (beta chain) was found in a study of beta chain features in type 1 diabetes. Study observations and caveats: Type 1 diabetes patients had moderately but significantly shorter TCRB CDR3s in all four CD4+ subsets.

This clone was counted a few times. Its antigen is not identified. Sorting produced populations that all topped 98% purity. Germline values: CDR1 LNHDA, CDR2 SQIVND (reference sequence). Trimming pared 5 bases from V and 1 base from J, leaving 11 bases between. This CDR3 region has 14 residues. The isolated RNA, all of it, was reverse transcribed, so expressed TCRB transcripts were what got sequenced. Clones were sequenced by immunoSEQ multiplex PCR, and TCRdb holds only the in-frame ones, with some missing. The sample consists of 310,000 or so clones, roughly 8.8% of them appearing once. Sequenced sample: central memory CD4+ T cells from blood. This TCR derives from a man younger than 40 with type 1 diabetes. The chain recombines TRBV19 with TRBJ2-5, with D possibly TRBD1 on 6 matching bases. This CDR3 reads CASSARDIQETQYF. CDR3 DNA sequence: TGTGCCAGTAGTGCCCGGGACATCCAAGAGACCCAGTACTTC.